This T cell receptor beta chain was profiled in a study of identical twins. TCRdb used MiXCR to reprocess the 5' RACE reads, holding one entry per CDR3 protein. The sample lists hundreds of thousands of distinct CDR3 sequences, roughly 26% occurring once. V lost 5 bases and J 3 bases, leaving 9 bases between the germline ends. Germline V gene sequence: CDR1 MNHNS, CDR2 SASEGT. This CDR3 contains 13 residues. This sample also appeared in a second study, on T cells expressing NK-cell markers. This second report adds: Repertoires of TCR beta were obtained from T cells sorted as CD3+CD56+NKG2C+, CD3+CD56+NKG2C- and CD3+CD56-NKG2C+. Also leading the CD3+CD56-NKG2C+ fraction in a few donors were these clonotypes.

This clonotype originated in a woman under 30 in good health. The material sequenced was CD4+ T cells sorted from blood. The chain uses TRBV6-1 and TRBJ2-3; D call uncertain. The CDR3 DNA follows: TGTGCCAGCAGTCAGCCCGGGACAGATACGCAGTATTTT. Protein: CASSQPGTDTQYF.